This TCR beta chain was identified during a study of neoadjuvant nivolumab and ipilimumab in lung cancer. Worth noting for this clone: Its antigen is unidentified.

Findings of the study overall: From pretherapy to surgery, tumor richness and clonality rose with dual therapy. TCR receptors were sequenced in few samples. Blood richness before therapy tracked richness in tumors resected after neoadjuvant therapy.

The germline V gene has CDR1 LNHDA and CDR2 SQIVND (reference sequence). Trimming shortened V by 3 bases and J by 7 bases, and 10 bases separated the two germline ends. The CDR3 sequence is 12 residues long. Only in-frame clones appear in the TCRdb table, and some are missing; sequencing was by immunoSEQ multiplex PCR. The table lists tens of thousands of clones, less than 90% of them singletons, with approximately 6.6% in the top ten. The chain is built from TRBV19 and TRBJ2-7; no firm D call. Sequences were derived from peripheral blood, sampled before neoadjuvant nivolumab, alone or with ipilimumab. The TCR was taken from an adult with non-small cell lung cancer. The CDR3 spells CASSIGPWEQYF. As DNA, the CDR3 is TGTGCCAGTAGTATTGGACCTTGGGAGCAGTACTTC.